This TCR beta chain was captured by sequencing in a study of blood T cell repertoires in COVID-19. Germline V CDR1 and CDR2: GTSNPN, SVGIG (reference sequence). This CDR3 is built from 16 residues. The junction had 9 bases not matched to a gene; V was cut back by 1 base and J by 4 bases. Assay used: immunoSEQ multiplex PCR; TCRdb lists only in-frame clones, some missing. This table has 55,000 to 70,000 clones, around 92% appearing once. This TCR derives from a man aged 55 to 70 with acute or convalescent COVID-19. The material sequenced was peripheral blood. The chain is built from TRBV30 and TRBJ1-5; the match to TRBD1 covers 8 bases. This CDR3 is CAWSEALTGANQPQHF. The CDR3 DNA reads as TGTGCCTGGAGTGAGGCTTTGACAGGGGCAAATCAGCCCCAGCATTTT.